These 30 T cell receptor beta chains were sequenced from one sample in a study of shared clonotypes between healthy human individuals. The data were produced by immunoSEQ multiplex PCR, yet TCRdb's version contains in-frame clones alone and is incomplete. The top ten clones hold around 0.4% of a sample with 2 million to 3 million clones, 80% to 95% of them seen once. The source material was naive CD4+ T cells from PBMCs. Noted subset: CD45RA+ positively selected. The origin of the receptors is a man between 18 and 29 years old in good health. Some clones in this sample may be carry-over from other donors' samples.

The count of this clone is one. The genes are TRBV5-8 and TRBJ2-3; D call uncertain. Germline V CDR1 and CDR2: SGHTS, YDEGEE. V lost 2 bases and J 2 bases, leaving 3 bases between the germline ends. The CDR3 length is 12 residues. CDR3 sequence (DNA): TGTGCCAGCAGCTTCCCCACAGATACGCAGTATTTT. This encodes CASSFPTDTQYF.

CDR3 nucleotide sequence: TGTGCCAGCAGTGAAGGGTTAGGTATAACGGCCAAAAACATTCAGTACTTC. Translating it yields CASSEGLGITAKNIQYF. The chain uses TRBV2 and TRBJ2-4; D remains unclear. The CDR3 runs to 17 residues. Deletions cut 1 base from V and 1 base from J, with 14 bases between. CDR1 is SNHLY and CDR2 is FYNNEI in the germline V gene. Variable domain in full (rest from reference TRBV2 and TRBJ2-4): EPEVTQTPSHQVTQMGQEVILRCVPISNHLYFYWYRQILGQKVEFLVSFYNNEISEKSEIFDDQFSVERPDGSNFTLKIRSTKLEDSAMYFCASSEGLGITAKNIQYFGAGTRLSVL.

The chain carries TRBV5-1 and TRBJ2-3; TRBD2 might be the D (5 bases). Between the trimmed V and J ends, which lost 2 bases and 0 bases, there was a span of 13 bases. Germline CDR1 SGHRS, CDR2 YFSETQ. The CDR3 sequence is 16 residues long. CDR3 amino acids: CASSFEGLGSTDTQYF. The CDR3, as DNA: TGCGCCAGCAGCTTTGAGGGTTTAGGGAGCACAGATACGCAGTATTTT.

The genes are TRBV18 and TRBJ1-2, with D uncertain. The V and J ends lost 3 bases and 2 bases respectively, with 10 bases between them. The CDR3 extends over 14 amino acids. The germline V gene encodes CDR1 KGHSH and CDR2 LQKENI. CDR3 protein: CASSPGQRNYGYTF. In DNA, the CDR3 is TGTGCCAGCTCACCGGGCCAGCGGAACTATGGCTACACCTTC. Drawing the rest from reference TRBV18 and TRBJ1-2, the complete variable domain is NAGVMQNPRHLVRRRGQEARLRCSPMKGHSHVYWYRQLPEEGLKFMVYLQKENIIDESGMPKERFSAEFPKEGPSILRIQQVVRGDSAAYFCASSPGQRNYGYTFGSGTRLTVV.

The genes are TRBV7-9 and TRBJ2-1; TRBD2 matches at 11 bases. Unmatched junction bases numbered 5, after V lost 6 bases and J lost 10 bases. The CDR3 is 13 residues long. The V gene's germline CDR1 is SEHNR and CDR2 FQNEAQ (reference sequence). DNA for the CDR3: TGTGCCAGCAGGCTAGCGGGAGGTGGAGAGCAGTTCTTC. It specifies CASRLAGGGEQFF. Full variable domain (rest looked up from reference TRBV7-9 and TRBJ2-1): DTGVSQNPRHKITKRGQNVTFRCDPISEHNRLYWYRQTLGQGPEFLTYFQNEAQLEKSRLLSDRFSAERPKGSFSTLEIQRTEQGDSAMYLCASRLAGGGEQFFGPGTRLTVL.

The J gene is TRBJ2-4, the V gene TRBV5-6, with 8 bases matching TRBD2. The CDR3 covers 14 residues. V lost 4 bases to trimming and J lost 6 bases; unmatched junction nucleotides: 6. CDR1 is SGHDT and CDR2 is YYEEEE in the germline V gene. CDR3 coding DNA: TGTGCCAGCAGCCCGGGGGGGACTCTAAACATTCAGTACTTC. Translating gives CASSPGGTLNIQYF.

The V gene is TRBV7-9, the J gene TRBJ1-2; D is perhaps TRBD1 (6 bases). The CDR3 consists of 15 residues. In germline, CDR1 is SEHNR, CDR2 FQNEAQ (reference sequence). Trimming pared 2 bases from V and 1 base from J, leaving 11 bases between. DNA of the CDR3: TGTGCCAGCAGCTTAAACAGGGAGGGTAACTATGGCTACACCTTC. Amino acid sequence: CASSLNREGNYGYTF.

The chain joins TRBV27 to TRBJ2-7; unclear D gene. The length of the CDR3 is 14 residues. Germline V CDR1 and CDR2: MNHEY, SMNVEV (reference sequence). Deletions cut 8 bases from V and 2 bases from J, with 16 bases between. CDR3 sequence (DNA): TGTGCCAGCGGAGAGACGGGCCGACCCTACGAGCAGTACTTC. It is translated as CASGETGRPYEQYF.

The rearrangement joins TRBV30 to TRBJ2-3; the match to TRBD1 covers 7 bases. The CDR3 has 19 residues. In germline, CDR1 is GTSNPN, CDR2 SVGIG (reference sequence). The V segment lost 0 bases and the J segment 4 bases; nucleotides outside the gene matches: 19. CDR3 sequence reads: CAWSVKQGKGHTHSDTQYF. CDR3 sequence (DNA): TGTGCCTGGAGTGTAAAACAGGGGAAGGGGCACACACACTCAGATACGCAGTATTTT.

This chain joins TRBV6-6 and TRBJ2-5; D is unclear. This CDR3 spans 14 amino acids. V lost 4 bases to trimming and J lost 4 bases, with 13 bases between them. CDR1 MNHNY and CDR2 SVGAGI come from the germline V gene (reference sequence). CDR3 in DNA: TGTGCCAGCAGTTCCTCCGTCCCTGGAGAGACCCAGTACTTC. This sequence encodes CASSSSVPGETQYF.

The CDR3 loop reads CASSLNPRWDRGDYGYTF. CDR3 in DNA: TGTGCCAGCAGCTTAAATCCCCGTTGGGACAGGGGTGACTATGGCTACACCTTC. The rearrangement links TRBV7-3 to TRBJ1-2; 10 bases line up with TRBD1. The CDR3 is made up of 18 amino acids. The germline gives CDR1 SGHTA, CDR2 FQGTGA. V lost 1 base to trimming and J lost 3 bases; unmatched junction nucleotides: 11.

The chain employs TRBV23-1 and TRBJ1-4; D gene uncertain. TRBV23-1 is annotated as an ORF whose role is uncertain. The CDR3 loop spans 13 amino acids. Trimming took off 7 bases at V and 10 bases at J, with 16 bases between the two ends. The CDR3 DNA reads TGCGCCAGCATACCTGGAGTAAAAGGAAAACTGTTTTTT. Translating gives CASIPGVKGKLFF.

The gene calls are TRBV6-6 and TRBJ1-5; maybe TRBD1 (5 bases). From germline, CDR1 is MNHNY and CDR2 SVGAGI (reference sequence). The CDR3 length is 14 residues. V was cut by 6 bases and J by 2 bases, with 11 bases left in between. CDR3 bases: TGTGCCAGCAGCCTAAGGGGCGGCAATCAGCCCCAGCATTTT. Translation gives CASSLRGGNQPQHF.

The chain combines TRBV2 with TRBJ1-2; 7 bases fit TRBD1. Germline CDR1 reads SNHLY; CDR2 reads FYNNEI. Trimming cost V 6 bases and J 7 bases; bases outside gene matches: 14. The CDR3 is made up of 15 amino acids. The CDR3 spells CASSRTGTDVSGYTF. For the CDR3, the DNA is TGTGCCAGCAGCCGAACCGGGACAGACGTATCTGGCTACACCTTC.

This clone was seen a few times. The chain combines TRBV30 with TRBJ1-1; D remains ambiguous. Germline assignment: CDR1 GTSNPN and CDR2 SVGIG (reference sequence). V was trimmed by 6 bases and J by 6 bases, leaving 14 bases between them. This CDR3 spans 12 amino acids. The CDR3 sequence: CACAAGSAEAFF. CDR3 in DNA: TGTGCCTGTGCGGCCGGTTCCGCTGAAGCTTTCTTT.

The CDR3 DNA reads TGTGCCAGCAGTACACAGGGATCGGCCTACGGCTACACCTTC. This encodes CASSTQGSAYGYTF. The chain combines TRBV6-1 with TRBJ1-2; D perhaps matches TRBD1 (6 bases). The CDR3 spans 14 residues. CDR1 and CDR2 (germline): MNHNS, SASEGT. Trimming stripped 5 bases from V and 8 bases from J, with 18 bases between.

This sequence joins TRBV7-6 and TRBJ1-1, with 9 bases fitting TRBD1. Germline CDR1 SGHVS, CDR2 FNYEAQ. There are 13 residues in the CDR3. V was pared by 5 bases and J by 4 bases, with 2 bases of the junction left unmatched. The chain's CDR3 is CASSRTGVTEAFF. CDR3 nucleotide sequence: TGTGCCAGCAGCCGGACAGGGGTCACTGAAGCTTTCTTT.

The chain uses TRBV18 and TRBJ2-2, with TRBD2 matching over 8 bases. The CDR3 length is 16 residues. V lost 2 bases to trimming and J lost 5 bases; unmatched junction nucleotides: 7. CDR1 and CDR2 (germline): KGHSH, LQKENI. DNA for the CDR3: TGTGCCAGCTCACCAACAGCGGGAGTGGGAACCGGGGAGCTGTTTTTT. Translated: CASSPTAGVGTGELFF.

V is TRBV4-1 and J is TRBJ1-2; D is unresolved. Germline CDR1 is MGHRA and CDR2 is YSYEKL. Trimming took off 0 bases at V and 8 bases at J, with 16 bases between the two ends. The CDR3 extends over 15 amino acids. CDR3 sequence (DNA): TGCGCCAGCAGCCAAGATTCGGACGTTGGGTGGGGCTACACCTTC. Its protein is CASSQDSDVGWGYTF.

The V and J genes are TRBV7-9 and TRBJ1-3; D may be TRBD1 (5 bases). CDR1 and CDR2 (germline): SEHNR, FQNEAQ (reference sequence). The V and J ends lost 0 bases and 1 base respectively, with 10 bases between them. The CDR3 has 16 amino acids. CDR3 in DNA: TGTGCCAGCAGCTTAGCGTTGGGGGAATCTGGAAACACCATATATTTT. Protein sequence: CASSLALGESGNTIYF.

The chain couples TRBV6-6 to TRBJ2-7; 7 bases match TRBD1. CDR3 length: 14 amino acids. Trimming at V came to 4 bases and at J to 3 bases, leaving 6 bases not matched to a gene. The V gene's germline CDR1 is MNHNY and CDR2 SVGAGI (reference sequence). The CDR3 sequence: CASSFRDSYYEQYF. Here the CDR3 DNA reads TGTGCCAGCAGTTTCCGGGACAGCTACTACGAGCAGTACTTC.

This clone has just one count. The CDR3 spells CASSPRLTSGATDTQYF. In nucleotides, the CDR3 is TGCGCCAGCAGCCCTAGACTGACTAGCGGGGCCACAGATACGCAGTATTTT. This chain links TRBV5-1 with TRBJ2-3; TRBD2 agrees at 11 bases. Unmatched junction bases numbered 9, after V lost 4 bases and J lost 2 bases. Per germline, CDR1 SGHRS and CDR2 YFSETQ. The CDR3 extends over 17 amino acids.

V is TRBV6-5 and J is TRBJ2-7; weak D call: TRBD2 (5 bases). Germline V gives CDR1 MNHEY, CDR2 SVGAGI. The CDR3 length is 14 residues. V lost 8 bases, J lost 0 bases, and 14 bases lay in between. In DNA, the CDR3 is TGTGCCAGCGGCCTAGCCGACCGCTCCTACGAGCAGTACTTC. Its translation: CASGLADRSYEQYF.

As concerns this clone: Additional DNA sequences in this sample encode the identical CDR3. The chain has TRBV29-1 and TRBJ2-3; 8 nucleotides line up with TRBD1. The germline gives CDR1 SQVTM, CDR2 ANQGSEA. This CDR3 has 12 residues. Trimming removed 4 bases from V and 3 bases from J; junction bases left unmatched: 0. Here the CDR3 reads CSVGTGTDTQYF. CDR3 sequence (DNA): TGCAGCGTTGGGACAGGGACAGATACGCAGTATTTT.

The chain links TRBV7-8 to TRBJ1-1; D is undetermined. The CDR3 sequence is 14 residues long. Germline values: CDR1 SGHVS, CDR2 FQNEAQ. Trimming pared 4 bases from V and 9 bases from J, leaving 18 bases between. CDR3 protein: CASSSTAGNFKAFF. Written as DNA, the CDR3 is TGTGCCAGCAGCTCGACGGCCGGAAACTTTAAAGCTTTCTTT.

The chain couples TRBV28 to TRBJ2-1; 12 nucleotides line up with TRBD2. This CDR3 region has 18 residues. V lost 7 bases, J lost 0 bases, and 10 bases stayed unmatched. The germline V gene encodes CDR1 MDHEN and CDR2 SYDVKM. The CDR3 nucleotides read TGTGCCAGCACCGTGGGACTAGCGGGCCTGAGCTCCTACAATGAGCAGTTCTTC. Residues: CASTVGLAGLSSYNEQFF.

The V gene is TRBV9, the J gene TRBJ2-5; maybe TRBD2 (6 bases). The CDR3 is 14 residues long. V gave up 3 bases and J gave up 11 bases, with 20 bases separating them. Germline V gives CDR1 SGDLS, CDR2 YYNGEE. The CDR3 is CASSAGPPSGTQYF. The CDR3, as DNA: TGTGCCAGCAGCGCCGGGCCTCCCTCGGGGACTCAGTACTTC.

This clone occurred once. The CDR3 protein is CASSPSGGPNTGELFF. CDR3 in DNA: TGTGCCAGCTCACCTAGTGGCGGCCCGAACACCGGGGAGCTGTTTTTT. The V gene is TRBV18, the J gene TRBJ2-2; D remains unclear. Germline V CDR1 and CDR2: KGHSH, LQKENI. Trimming removed 3 bases from V and 0 bases from J, with 11 bases in between. The CDR3 is 16 residues long.

This clone was detected only once. J is TRBJ2-7 and V is TRBV30; 7 nucleotides agree with TRBD2. The CDR3 runs 15 residues. CDR1 GTSNPN and CDR2 SVGIG come from the germline V gene (reference sequence). Trimming took 1 base from V and 3 from J; bases not matched to a gene: 9. The CDR3 region is CAWSASGQIIYEQYF. CDR3 bases: TGTGCCTGGAGTGCTAGCGGCCAAATTATCTACGAGCAGTACTTC.

This sequence joins TRBV7-2 and TRBJ1-5; no clear D gene. The CDR3 spans 15 residues. The V gene lost 1 base and the J gene lost 6 bases, with 13 bases spanning the gap. Germline V CDR1 and CDR2: SGHTA, FQGNSA. Here the CDR3 DNA reads TGTGCCAGCAGCTTAGATCCCCTGGGAGGTCAGCCCCAGCATTTT. It is translated as CASSLDPLGGQPQHF.